The text below deals with one T cell receptor beta chain. Its antigen is unknown. The donors were members of the approximately 130-subject validation cohort (separate from the approximately 670-subject first cohort). The entry originates in a study of cytomegalovirus exposure and HLA in healthy donors. Study information: The roughly 130 validation repertoires used the same platform as the approximately 670 first-cohort repertoires (as reported by a later analysis). Study-level results: Rarity characterized most TCR sequences, yet some public TCRs appeared in many donors.

Libraries were prepared by immunoSEQ multiplex PCR; TCRdb keeps only in-frame clonotypes and omits some of them. The data hold approximately 60,000 clones, with roughly nine tenths observed a single time. Sequencing was performed on PBMCs. The origin of this receptor is a woman aged 18-35 years in good health and CMV-seronegative.

CDR3 loop: CASSSTGLAGIEQYF. The CDR3 DNA is TGTGCCAGCAGCTCCACCGGACTAGCGGGAATCGAGCAGTACTTC. The chain joins TRBV9 to TRBJ2-7; 12 bases align to TRBD2. CDR1 is SGDLS, CDR2 YYNGEE, per germline. The V gene end was trimmed by 4 bases and the J gene end by 6 bases; junction bases not matched to a gene: 8. CDR3 length equals 15 residues.